What follows are 20 T cell receptor beta chains derived from one specimen sequenced in a study of CXCR3-negative and CXCR3-positive naive CD8 T cells. TRB cDNA libraries were made by UMI-labeled 5' RACE. TCRdb re-called the 5' RACE reads and shows each CDR3 protein once, DNA omitted. Its clone listing holds about 130,000 distinct CDR3 sequences. Specimen: naive CXCR3- CD8+ T cells from blood. Documented subset: CD45RO-CCR7+CD27+CD95- naive CD8+ T cells lacking CXCR3 (TNR3-). The receptors were sampled from a human donor in good health. Some clones in this sample may be carry-over from other donors' samples.

The V gene is TRBV24-1, the J gene TRBJ2-1; TCRdb picks TRBD2, but there is no DNA to check that call. The V gene's germline CDR1 is KGHDR and CDR2 SFDVKD. This CDR3 has 13 amino acids. CDR3 sequence: CATSDLTSGEQFF.

The chain combines TRBV7-9 with TRBJ2-7. The CDR3 sequence is 13 residues long. Germline assignment: CDR1 SEHNR and CDR2 FQNEAQ (reference sequence). This CDR3 is CASSSQGSYEQNF.

V is TRBV29-1 and J is TRBJ2-1. Germline CDR1 reads SQVTM; CDR2 reads ANQGSEA. The CDR3 loop spans 14 amino acids. CDR3 protein: CSVDEGNVYNEQFF.

The chain combines TRBV10-1 with TRBJ1-1; TCRdb names TRBD1, which stays unverified in the absence of DNA. Looked up from germline, CDR1 is WNHNN and CDR2 is SYGVQD (reference sequence). The CDR3 extends over 13 amino acids. The CDR3 protein is CASSESGATEAFF.

The rearrangement joins TRBV28 to TRBJ1-1; the D call of TRBD1 rests on TCRdb alone, since no DNA is present to check it. The CDR3 loop spans 14 amino acids. CDR1 and CDR2 (germline): MDHEN, SYDVKM. This chain's CDR3 is CASSEGVEISEAFF.

The genes are TRBV27 and TRBJ2-7; the TCRdb call, TRBD1, lacks DNA for checking. The length of the CDR3 is 14 residues. Germline V gene data show CDR1 as MNHEY and CDR2 as SMNVEV (reference sequence). The chain's CDR3 is CASSEGHRGYEQYF.

The chain has TRBV6-2 or TRBV6-3 and TRBJ2-7; TCRdb selects TRBD1, and the lack of DNA leaves this call unchecked. Germline assignment: CDR1 MNHEY and CDR2 SVGEGT. The CDR3 contains 14 residues. The CDR3 sequence is CATGTGTLYVEQYF.

The V gene is TRBV7-9, the J gene TRBJ2-1. The CDR3 spans 14 residues. CDR1 is SEHNR and CDR2 is FQNEAQ in the germline V gene (reference sequence). CDR3 sequence: CASSLPGVTFEQFF.

The CDR3 loop is CASSLDPSGLTRGADTQYF. The chain combines TRBV7-2 with TRBJ2-3; lacking DNA, the TRBD2 call made by TCRdb goes unchecked. From germline, CDR1 is SGHTA and CDR2 FQGNSA. CDR3 size: 19 residues.

The V and J genes are TRBV14 and TRBJ2-1. Germline-derived CDR1 and CDR2 are SGHDN and FVKESK. The CDR3 consists of 16 residues. CDR3 sequence reads: CASSQVPAGRYNEQFF.

V and J are TRBV6-1 and TRBJ1-3; TCRdb gives TRBD1 as the D gene, but with no DNA this cannot be confirmed. Germline CDR1 is MNHNS and CDR2 is SASEGT. The CDR3 is 17 amino acids. The CDR3 loop is CASSTGTGLISGNTIYF.

This chain joins TRBV12-3 or TRBV12-4 and TRBJ2-1. The CDR3 consists of 14 residues. The CDR3 sequence: CASTSSFSVDEQFF.

The genes are TRBV27 and TRBJ1-2; TCRdb's D call, TRBD1, is unchecked because there is no DNA. Germline lookup yields CDR1 MNHEY and CDR2 SMNVEV (reference sequence). The CDR3 sequence is 16 residues long. Here the CDR3 reads CASSHNGQGDPYGYTF.

This sequence joins TRBV14 and TRBJ2-1; lacking DNA, the TRBD1 call made by TCRdb goes unchecked. Per germline, CDR1 SGHDN and CDR2 FVKESK. The CDR3 covers 12 residues. The CDR3 sequence is CASSQGKSAPFF.

This chain links TRBV7-9 with TRBJ1-1. Germline V lookup: CDR1 SEHNR, CDR2 FQNEAQ (reference sequence). The CDR3 is 14 residues long. Here the CDR3 reads CASSPAGGNTEAFF.

V gene TRBV6-5 combines with J gene TRBJ2-5; TCRdb designates TRBD1, a call that cannot be tested without DNA. Germline CDR1 reads MNHEY; CDR2 reads SVGAGI. This CDR3 has 15 residues. CDR3 region: CASSYVVRGPETQYF.

The chain is built from TRBV7-3 and TRBJ2-1; TCRdb gives TRBD1 as the D gene, but with no DNA this cannot be confirmed. This CDR3 spans 17 amino acids. Per the germline V gene, CDR1 is SGHTA and CDR2 is FQGTGA. CDR3 in amino acids: CASSLPPRENSNNEQFF.

The chain carries TRBV10-1 and TRBJ2-7; checking the TCRdb D call of TRBD2 is not possible without DNA. The CDR3 totals 15 residues. Germline V gene data show CDR1 as WNHNN and CDR2 as SYGVQD (reference sequence). This chain's CDR3 is CASSALAGGFYEQYF.

V usage is TRBV7-9 and J usage is TRBJ2-2; TCRdb's assignment of TRBD1 cannot be checked, as there is no DNA. The germline V gene has CDR1 SEHNR and CDR2 FQNEAQ (reference sequence). The CDR3 contains 16 residues. CDR3 protein: CASRPKGTGNTGELFF.

The rearrangement joins TRBV7-9 to TRBJ2-2; TCRdb outputs TRBD2, but without DNA this stays unchecked. This CDR3 is built from 11 residues. Germline V gives CDR1 SEHNR, CDR2 FQNEAQ (reference sequence). CDR3: CASRALREMFF. Together with reference TRBV7-9 and TRBJ2-2, the CDR3 gives the full variable domain: DTGVSQNPRHKITKRGQNVTFRCDPISEHNRLYWYRQTLGQGPEFLTYFQNEAQLEKSRLLSDRFSAERPKGSFSTLEIQRTEQGDSAMYLCASRALREMFFGEGSRLTVL.